A selection of T cell receptor beta chains follows, all from one sample in a study of cytomegalovirus exposure and HLA in healthy donors. Assay: immunoSEQ multiplex PCR; the TCRdb copy retains only in-frame clones and omits some. This sample carries around 300,000 clones, over 85% of them seen once, and the ten largest clones take around 2.1%. Sequencing used PBMCs. These receptor sequences come from a young woman in good health and CMV-seronegative. Each CDR3 is given with its conserved first and last residue. The D gene is left open where the match is weak. Rows may omit the clone size; those that give it use once, few, many or a size class.

v_gene	abundance	len	j_gene	d_gene	CDR3nt	CDR3aa
TRBV7-8	NA	15	TRBJ1-2	TRBD1	TGTGCCAGCAGCCCAGGGGACAGGCCCAACTATGGCTACACCTTC	CASSPGDRPNYGYTF
TRBV28	NA	13	TRBJ1-4	NA	TGTGCCAGCACTTCGGCAGGATGGGAAAAACTGTTTTTT	CASTSAGWEKLFF
TRBV9	NA	11	TRBJ2-3	TRBD2	TGTGCCAGCAGCGCTAGCGGGGGGCAGTATTTT	CASSASGGQYF
TRBV7-6	NA	14	TRBJ2-2	NA	TGTGCCAGCAGCAGGGGACAGAACACCGGGGAGCTGTTTTTT	CASSRGQNTGELFF
TRBV4-2	NA	17	TRBJ2-3	TRBD2	TGTGCCAGCAGCCGGCCGGGACTAGCGGGGTTCACAGATACGCAGTATTTT	CASSRPGLAGFTDTQYF
TRBV6-5	NA	15	TRBJ2-7	NA	TGTGCCAGCATTGTCCCGGGACACCCTTTCTACGAGCAGTACTTC	CASIVPGHPFYEQYF
TRBV7-9	NA	14	TRBJ1-4	NA	TGTGCCAGCCAAACCGGGGGAAGCGCTGAAAAACTGTTTTTT	CASQTGGSAEKLFF
TRBV6-6	NA	15	TRBJ2-7	TRBD1	TGTGCCAGCGGCTCAGGGCGGACAGGCTATTACGAGCAGTACTTC	CASGSGRTGYYEQYF
TRBV6-5	NA	15	TRBJ2-7	TRBD2	TGTGCCAGCAGTTACACTAGCGGGGGATCCTACGAGCAGTACTTC	CASSYTSGGSYEQYF
TRBV9	NA	15	TRBJ1-2	NA	TGTGCCAGCACCTCGCGAAGCGGGTCTGACTATGGCTACACCTTC	CASTSRSGSDYGYTF
TRBV10-3	once	14	TRBJ1-1	TRBD1	TGTGCCGCACAAGCCAGGACAGGGGGCACTGAAGCTTTCTTT	CAAQARTGGTEAFF
TRBV7-2	NA	15	TRBJ1-6	NA	TGTGCCAGCAGCTTGGGTTACGGGGGGAATTCACCCCTCCACTTT	CASSLGYGGNSPLHF
TRBV11-2	NA	16	TRBJ2-3	NA	TGTGCCAGCAGAACAATTAGGGGAAAGAACACAGATACGCAGTATTTT	CASRTIRGKNTDTQYF
TRBV2	NA	11	TRBJ1-2	NA	TGTGCCAGCGCCGAGTCCTATGGCTACACCTTC	CASAESYGYTF
TRBV10-1	NA	14	TRBJ2-2	TRBD2	TGCGCCAGCAGGAACGGACTAGAGTCCGGGGAGCTGTTTTTT	CASRNGLESGELFF
TRBV19	NA	19	TRBJ2-1	TRBD2	TGTGCCAGTAGCCTAACTGGGCAGGGGGTAACTAGCGGGACAACCAAGGAGTTCTTC	CASSLTGQGVTSGTTKEFF
TRBV6-1	NA	15	TRBJ1-1	NA	TGTGCCAGCAGTAATGGAGACGCACTTAACACTGAAGCTTTCTTT	CASSNGDALNTEAFF
TRBV30	NA	12	TRBJ1-2	NA	TGTGCCTGGACCCCCGGGGGGTATGGCTACACCTTC	CAWTPGGYGYTF
TRBV27	once	16	TRBJ1-5	NA	TGTGCCAGCAGTTTGGGTGGGCCTGGGAGCAATCAGCCCCAGCATTTT	CASSLGGPGSNQPQHF
TRBV13	once	14	TRBJ1-2	TRBD1	TGTGCCAGCAGCTTAGGTAGGGGGCTAAATGGCTACACCTTC	CASSLGRGLNGYTF
TRBV7-9	NA	15	TRBJ1-1	TRBD1	TGTTCCAGCAGGACCGGGACAGGGTACAGCACTGAAGCTTTCTTT	CSSRTGTGYSTEAFF
TRBV19	NA	11	TRBJ1-1	NA	TGTGCCAGTACCCTGGGCCCGGAAGCTTTCTTT	CASTLGPEAFF
TRBV6-5	NA	15	TRBJ2-3	TRBD1	TGTGCCAGCAGTCTACTGGGGACAGTCACAGATACGCAGTATTTT	CASSLLGTVTDTQYF
TRBV5-6	NA	16	TRBJ2-3	TRBD1	TGTGCCAGCAGCTTTCTAGGGACAGGGGTCGCAGATACGCAGTATTTT	CASSFLGTGVADTQYF
TRBV5-1	NA	14	TRBJ2-5	TRBD2	TGCGCCAGTACTAGCGGGGGTTACCAAGAGACCCAGTACTTC	CASTSGGYQETQYF
TRBV5-1	NA	14	TRBJ1-4	NA	TGCGCCAGCAGTACCTCGGGGGGGGGCGAAAAACTGTTTTTT	CASSTSGGGEKLFF
TRBV27	NA	15	TRBJ1-5	NA	TGTGCCAGCAGGGAACAGGGTCTCGGCAATCAGCCCCAGCATTTT	CASREQGLGNQPQHF
TRBV11-3	NA	14	TRBJ2-2	TRBD1	TGTGCCAGCAGCGCCCGGACAGGGGTCGGGGAGCTGTTTTTT	CASSARTGVGELFF
TRBV29-1	NA	13	TRBJ2-5	TRBD1	TGCAGCGCTCTGACAGGGCCGGGGGAGACCCAGTACTTC	CSALTGPGETQYF
TRBV7-3	NA	13	TRBJ2-7	NA	TGTGCCAGCAGCTCTCGGACAGCTACAGAGCAGTACTTC	CASSSRTATEQYF
TRBV6-1	NA	15	TRBJ1-3	NA	TGTGCCAGCAGTGCGACAGTAAACTCTGGAAACACCATATATTTT	CASSATVNSGNTIYF
TRBV7-8	few	17	TRBJ1-5	NA	TGTGCCAGCAGCTTAGGGGGGGTAAAAACTATTTATCAGCCCCAGCATTTT	CASSLGGVKTIYQPQHF
TRBV2	NA	14	TRBJ1-2	NA	TGTGCCAGCAGTGATCGGAGAGCTACGACTGGCTACACCTTC	CASSDRRATTGYTF
TRBV7-6	NA	10	TRBJ2-5	NA	TGTGCCAGCACCTCAGAGACCCAGTACTTC	CASTSETQYF
TRBV2	NA	14	TRBJ2-7	NA	TGTGCCAGCAGTGTCGAGACGGGATCCTACGAGCAGTACTTC	CASSVETGSYEQYF
TRBV2	NA	14	TRBJ2-3	NA	TGTGCCAGCAGTATGGAGGGGGCTACAGATACGCAGTATTTT	CASSMEGATDTQYF
TRBV10-3	NA	13	TRBJ2-5	NA	TGTGCCATCAGGGCCGGGGTACAAGAGACCCAGTACTTC	CAIRAGVQETQYF
TRBV9	NA	18	TRBJ2-6	TRBD1	TGTGCCAGCAGCGCCGCCGGGACAGGGTTCTCTGGGGCCAACGTCCTGACTTTC	CASSAAGTGFSGANVLTF
TRBV6-6	once	15	TRBJ1-5	NA	TGTGCCAGCAGCCCCGGGGGGATCGATAATCAGCCCCAGCATTTT	CASSPGGIDNQPQHF
TRBV4-1	NA	18	TRBJ2-2	TRBD1	TGCGCCAGCAGCCAAAGCCCCCCGGGACAGGGGGCCTCCGGGGAGCTGTTTTTT	CASSQSPPGQGASGELFF
TRBV5-5	NA	16	TRBJ1-1	NA	TGTGCCAGCAGGTTTTACACCGGGACACCGAACACTGAAGCTTTCTTT	CASRFYTGTPNTEAFF
TRBV5-1	NA	14	TRBJ1-4	TRBD1	TGCGCCAGCAGCAGGACAGGGGTGGATGAAAAACTGTTTTTT	CASSRTGVDEKLFF
TRBV29-1	NA	11	TRBJ2-3	NA	TGCAGCCAACGAGTCACAGATACGCAGTATTTT	CSQRVTDTQYF
TRBV30	NA	13	TRBJ1-2	NA	TGTGCCTGGAGTCCTGGGGGGGAAAATGGCTACACCTTC	CAWSPGGENGYTF
TRBV11-1	NA	14	TRBJ2-7	TRBD2	TGTGCCAGCAGCTTCGGCGGGGGGAAGTACGAGCAGTACTTC	CASSFGGGKYEQYF